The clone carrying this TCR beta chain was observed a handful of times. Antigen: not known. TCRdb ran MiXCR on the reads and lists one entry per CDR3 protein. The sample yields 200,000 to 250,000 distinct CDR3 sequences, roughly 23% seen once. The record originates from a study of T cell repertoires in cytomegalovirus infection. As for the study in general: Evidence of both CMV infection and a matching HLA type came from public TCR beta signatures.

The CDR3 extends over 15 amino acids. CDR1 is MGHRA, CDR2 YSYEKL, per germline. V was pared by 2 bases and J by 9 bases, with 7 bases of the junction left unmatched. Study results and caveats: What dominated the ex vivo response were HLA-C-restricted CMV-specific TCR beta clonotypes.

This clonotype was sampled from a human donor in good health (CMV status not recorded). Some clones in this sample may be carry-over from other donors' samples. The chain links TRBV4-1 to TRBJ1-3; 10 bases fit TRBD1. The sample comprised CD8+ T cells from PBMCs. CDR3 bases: TGCGCCAGCAGCCAATTTGAGACAGGGGGCACCACCATATATTTT. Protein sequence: CASSQFETGGTTIYF.